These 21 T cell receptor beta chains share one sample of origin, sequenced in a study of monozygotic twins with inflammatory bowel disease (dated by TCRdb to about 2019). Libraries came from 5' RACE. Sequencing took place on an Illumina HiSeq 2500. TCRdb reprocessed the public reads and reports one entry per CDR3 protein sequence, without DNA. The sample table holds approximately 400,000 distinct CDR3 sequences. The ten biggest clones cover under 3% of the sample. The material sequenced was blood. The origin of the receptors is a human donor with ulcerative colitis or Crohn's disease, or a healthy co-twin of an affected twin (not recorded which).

This CDR3 is CASSLEVGTGELFF. This chain uses TRBV7-3 with TRBJ2-2; TCRdb's assignment of TRBD2 cannot be checked, as there is no DNA. The CDR3 consists of 14 residues. Germline V gene lookup returns CDR1 SGHTA and CDR2 FQGTGA.

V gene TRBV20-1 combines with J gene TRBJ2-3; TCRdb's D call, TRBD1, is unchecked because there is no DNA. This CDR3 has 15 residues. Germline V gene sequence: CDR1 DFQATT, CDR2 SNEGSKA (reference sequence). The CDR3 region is CSALPPGQGTDTQYF.

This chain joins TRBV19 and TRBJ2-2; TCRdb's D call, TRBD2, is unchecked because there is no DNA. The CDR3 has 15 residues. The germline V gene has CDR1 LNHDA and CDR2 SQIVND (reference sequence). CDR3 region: CASNLGWRGTGELFF. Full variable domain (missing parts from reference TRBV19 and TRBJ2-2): DGGITQSPKYLFRKEGQNVTLSCEQNLNHDAMYWYRQDPGQGLRLIYYSQIVNDFQKGDIAEGYSVSREKKESFPLTVTSAQKNPTAFYLCASNLGWRGTGELFFGEGSRLTVL.

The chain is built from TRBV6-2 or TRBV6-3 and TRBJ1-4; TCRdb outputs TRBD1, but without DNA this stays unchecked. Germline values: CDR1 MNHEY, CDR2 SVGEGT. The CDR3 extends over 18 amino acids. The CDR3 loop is CASSFPFADRATNEKLFF.

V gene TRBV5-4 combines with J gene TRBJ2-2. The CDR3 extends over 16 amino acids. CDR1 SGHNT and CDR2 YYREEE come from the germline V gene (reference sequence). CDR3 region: CASSPSGLSYTGELFF.

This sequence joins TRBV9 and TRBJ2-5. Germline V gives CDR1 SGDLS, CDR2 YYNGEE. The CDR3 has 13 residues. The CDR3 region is CASSVALGETQYF.

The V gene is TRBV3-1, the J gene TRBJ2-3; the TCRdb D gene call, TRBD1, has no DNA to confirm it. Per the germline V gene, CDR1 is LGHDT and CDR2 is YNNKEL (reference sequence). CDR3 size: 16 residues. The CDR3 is CASSQELGGGADTQYF.

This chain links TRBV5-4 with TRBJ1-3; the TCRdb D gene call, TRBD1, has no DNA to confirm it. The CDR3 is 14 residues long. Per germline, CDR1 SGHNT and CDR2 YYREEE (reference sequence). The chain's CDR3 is CASSEQGNGNTIYF.

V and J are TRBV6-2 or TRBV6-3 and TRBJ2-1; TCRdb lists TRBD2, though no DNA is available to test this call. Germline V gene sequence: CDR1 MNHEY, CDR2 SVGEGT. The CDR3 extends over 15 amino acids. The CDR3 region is CATGASGSFGNEQFF.

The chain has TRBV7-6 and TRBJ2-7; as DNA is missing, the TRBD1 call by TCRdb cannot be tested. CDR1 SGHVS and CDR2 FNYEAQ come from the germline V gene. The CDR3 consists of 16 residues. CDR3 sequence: CASSLQQGWPPYEQYF. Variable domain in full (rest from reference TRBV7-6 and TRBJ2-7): GAGVSQSPRYKVTKRGQDVALRCDPISGHVSLYWYRQALGQGPEFLTYFNYEAQQDKSGLPNDRFSAERPEGSISTLTIQRTEQRDSAMYRCASSLQQGWPPYEQYFGPGTRLTVT.

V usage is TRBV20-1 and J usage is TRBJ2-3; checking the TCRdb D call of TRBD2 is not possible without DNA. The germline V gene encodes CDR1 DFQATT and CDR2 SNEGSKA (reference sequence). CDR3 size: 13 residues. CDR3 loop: CRVEEGRTDTQYF.

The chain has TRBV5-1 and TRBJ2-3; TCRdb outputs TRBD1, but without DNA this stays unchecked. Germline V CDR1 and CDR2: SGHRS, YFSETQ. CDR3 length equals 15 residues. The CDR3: CASSLGDSSTDTQYF.

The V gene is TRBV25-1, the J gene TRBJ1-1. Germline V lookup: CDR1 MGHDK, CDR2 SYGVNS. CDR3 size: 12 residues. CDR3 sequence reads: CASSDGDTEAFF.

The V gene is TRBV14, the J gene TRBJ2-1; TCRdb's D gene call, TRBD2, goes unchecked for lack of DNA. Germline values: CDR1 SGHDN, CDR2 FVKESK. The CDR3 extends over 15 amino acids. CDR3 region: CVSSQAGTRYNEQFF.

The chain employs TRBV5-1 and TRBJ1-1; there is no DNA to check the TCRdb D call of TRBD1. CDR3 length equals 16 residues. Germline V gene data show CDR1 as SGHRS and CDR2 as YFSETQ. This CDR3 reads CASSLAEGQRGTEAFF.

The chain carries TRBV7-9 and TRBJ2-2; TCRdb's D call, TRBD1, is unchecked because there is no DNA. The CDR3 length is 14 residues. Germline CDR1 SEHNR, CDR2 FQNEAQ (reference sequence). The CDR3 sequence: CASSLDRGSGELFF.

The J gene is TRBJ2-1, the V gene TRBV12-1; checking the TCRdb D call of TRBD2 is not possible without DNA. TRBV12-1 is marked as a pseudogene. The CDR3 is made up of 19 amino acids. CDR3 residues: CASSFAHLAGGLITNEQFF.

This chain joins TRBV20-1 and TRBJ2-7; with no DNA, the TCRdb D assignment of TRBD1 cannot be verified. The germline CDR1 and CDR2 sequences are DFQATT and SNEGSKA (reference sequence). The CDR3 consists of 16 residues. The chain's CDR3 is CSARDGTGWTSYEQYF.

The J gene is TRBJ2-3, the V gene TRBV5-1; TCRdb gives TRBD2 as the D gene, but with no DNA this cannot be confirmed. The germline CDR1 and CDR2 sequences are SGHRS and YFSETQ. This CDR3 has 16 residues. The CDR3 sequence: CASSLEASGSTDTQYF.

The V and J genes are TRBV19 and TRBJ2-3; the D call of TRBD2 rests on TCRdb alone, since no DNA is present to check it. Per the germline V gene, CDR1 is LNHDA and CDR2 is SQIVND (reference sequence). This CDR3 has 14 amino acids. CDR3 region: CATKNVRVADTQYF.

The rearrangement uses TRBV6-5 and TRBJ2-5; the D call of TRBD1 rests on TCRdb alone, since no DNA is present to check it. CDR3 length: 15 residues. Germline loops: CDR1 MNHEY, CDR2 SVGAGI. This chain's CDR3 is CASSSHARGQETQYF.